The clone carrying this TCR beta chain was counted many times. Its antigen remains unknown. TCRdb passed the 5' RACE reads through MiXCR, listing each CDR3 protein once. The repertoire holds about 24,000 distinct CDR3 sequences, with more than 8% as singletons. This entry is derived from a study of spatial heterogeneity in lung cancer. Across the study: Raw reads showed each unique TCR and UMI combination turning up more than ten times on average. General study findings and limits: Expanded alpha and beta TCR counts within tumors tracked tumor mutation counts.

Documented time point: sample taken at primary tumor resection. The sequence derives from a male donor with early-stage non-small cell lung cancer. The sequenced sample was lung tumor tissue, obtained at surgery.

CDR3 sequence (DNA): TGTGCCAGCAGTTACTCCTCCATATTTGACAGGGGAGAATATGGCTACACCTTC. This translates into CASSYSSIFDRGEYGYTF. The chain has TRBV6-6 and TRBJ1-2; 8 bases agree with TRBD1. Trimming cost V 0 bases and J 5 bases; bases outside gene matches: 14. This CDR3 region has 18 residues. Per germline, CDR1 MNHNY and CDR2 SVGAGI (reference sequence).